Listed below are T cell receptor beta chains from one sample, sequenced in a study of vaccination and CD4 T cells after COVID-19. These TCRs' antigens remain unknown. MiXCR was run by TCRdb on the PCR reads, yielding one entry per CDR3 protein. Found here are about 12,000 distinct CDR3 sequences, 27% of them singletons; the top ten hold roughly 32%. The sample consisted of CD4+ T cells from blood, cultured in vitro, taken before SARS-CoV-2 vaccination. These TCRs come from a human donor who received a COVID-19 vaccine. Both conserved end residues are part of each CDR3. D genes are given only for firm matches. Clone size, where shown, is once, few, many, or a class for clones that have expanded.

TRBV5-1	TRBJ2-5	NA	NA	14	TGCGCCAGCAGCTTGGCGGGACAAGAAGAGACCCAGTACTTC	CASSLAGQEETQYF
TRBV7-8	TRBJ1-2	NA	NA	13	TGTGCCAGCAGCAGGGACTGGAGGGGGGGCTACACCTTC	CASSRDWRGGYTF
TRBV7-6	TRBJ2-5	few	TRBD1	16	TGTGCCAGCAGCCCACTTGGGACAGGGGGTTTAGAGACCCAGTACTTC	CASSPLGTGGLETQYF
TRBV10-2	TRBJ1-1	NA	NA	15	TGCGCCAGCAGTGAGTCTCGGGCCAGGGACACTGAAGCTTTCTTT	CASSESRARDTEAFF
TRBV5-5	TRBJ1-2	NA	NA	14	TGTGCCAGCAGCTTGTCGGGGGAGAACTATGGCTACACCTTC	CASSLSGENYGYTF
TRBV30	TRBJ1-5	NA	NA	13	TGTGCCTGGAGTCCGGACAGCAATCAGCCCCAGCATTTT	CAWSPDSNQPQHF
TRBV6-1	TRBJ1-5	large	TRBD1	17	TGTGCCAGCAGTGAAAGATCTCCGAGACAGGGGAATCAGCCCCAGCATTTT	CASSERSPRQGNQPQHF
TRBV12-3/TRBV12-4	TRBJ1-5	NA	TRBD1	16	TGTGCCAGCAGTTCTCAGCAGGGGGGTAGCAATCAGCCCCAGCATTTT	CASSSQQGGSNQPQHF
TRBV19	TRBJ2-2	NA	TRBD1	15	TGTGCCAGTAGTAGCGGGACAGGTAACACCGGGGAGCTGTTTTTT	CASSSGTGNTGELFF
TRBV12-3/TRBV12-4	TRBJ1-6	few	TRBD1	14	TGTGCCAGCACCTGGACAGGGAGGGATTCACCCCTCCACTTT	CASTWTGRDSPLHF
TRBV2	TRBJ2-1	NA	TRBD2	18	TGTGCCAGCAGCGCACGTCATGTGGCGGGGGGGCCGGACAATGAGCAGTTCTTC	CASSARHVAGGPDNEQFF
TRBV7-6	TRBJ2-7	NA	NA	15	TGTGCCAGCAGCTTACAGGCGGGAAACACCTACGAGCAGTACTTC	CASSLQAGNTYEQYF
TRBV2	TRBJ1-1	few	NA	13	TGTGCCAGCAGTGTAATGGTGAACACTGAAGCTTTCTTT	CASSVMVNTEAFF
TRBV12-3/TRBV12-4	TRBJ2-2	NA	TRBD1	15	TGTGCCAGCAGGCCCCGGACAGGGGGCAACGGGGAGCTGTTTTTT	CASRPRTGGNGELFF
TRBV5-8	TRBJ2-2	NA	NA	16	TGTGCCAGCAGCTTCTACTCAGGGGTCGACACCGGGGAGCTGTTTTTT	CASSFYSGVDTGELFF
TRBV7-3	TRBJ2-3	NA	NA	15	TGTGCCAGCAGCTTATATGCGGTGAGCACAGATACGCAGTATTTT	CASSLYAVSTDTQYF
TRBV12-3/TRBV12-4	TRBJ2-2	NA	NA	13	TGTGCCAGCAGTTTACTAGACGCCGGGGAGCTGTTTTTT	CASSLLDAGELFF
TRBV12-3/TRBV12-4	TRBJ2-7	few	TRBD1	15	TGTGCCAGCAGCCCTGGGACAGGAGGCCTCCTACGTCAGTACTTC	CASSPGTGGLLRQYF
TRBV5-4	TRBJ2-5	NA	NA	16	TGTGCCAGCAGCTTGGTTTCCGGGGGCCAACAAGAGACCCAGTACTTC	CASSLVSGGQQETQYF
TRBV19	TRBJ2-1	few	TRBD1	15	TGTGCCAGTAGTAATCCGGGACAGGGCGGGGATGAGCAGTTCTTC	CASSNPGQGGDEQFF
TRBV12-3/TRBV12-4	TRBJ2-7	few	TRBD2	14	TGTGCCAGCAGCCGGGGACTAGCGGGCTACGAGCAGTACTTC	CASSRGLAGYEQYF
TRBV12-3/TRBV12-4	TRBJ1-4	few	TRBD1	13	TGTGCCAGCAGAACAGGGGTTATTGAAAAACTGTTTTTT	CASRTGVIEKLFF
TRBV7-8	TRBJ1-3	medium-sized	NA	13	TGTGCCAGCAGCTTAGCCCCGGGAAACACCATATATTTT	CASSLAPGNTIYF
TRBV20-1	TRBJ2-7	few	TRBD2	15	TGCAGTGCCAGCTCCCCTAGCGGGGGATCCTACGAGCAGTACTTC	CSASSPSGGSYEQYF
TRBV19	TRBJ1-1	few	NA	15	TGTGCCAGTAGTATTTCTGCAGGGAAGGTTACTGAAGCTTTCTTT	CASSISAGKVTEAFF
TRBV7-9	TRBJ2-1	few	TRBD1	15	TGTGCCAGCAGCCGATGGACAGGGTTGTACAATGAGCAGTTCTTC	CASSRWTGLYNEQFF
TRBV30	TRBJ1-2	few	NA	12	TGTGCCTGGAGTGGGGCGGCTAATGGCTACACCTTC	CAWSGAANGYTF